This passage covers 5 T cell receptor beta chains from one sample sequenced in a study of blood T cell repertoires in COVID-19. Assay: immunoSEQ multiplex PCR; the TCRdb copy retains only in-frame clones and omits some. There are about 480,000 clones in the sample; around nine tenths occur only once, and about 2% lies in the top ten. The sequencing sample was made of PBMCs or T cells enriched from blood (not recorded which). The receptors were gathered from a woman between 40 and 55 years old who had recovered from COVID-19.

The V and J genes are TRBV3-1 (or the pseudogene TRBV3-2) and TRBJ2-3; TRBD2 matches 11 bases. The CDR3 is 18 amino acids. The junction had 9 bases not matched to a gene; V was cut back by 0 bases and J by 4 bases. The germline V gene has CDR1 LGHDT and CDR2 YNNKEL (reference sequence). The CDR3 sequence: CASSQDRASGRRADTQYF. Here the CDR3 DNA reads TGTGCCAGCAGCCAAGATCGGGCTAGCGGGAGGAGGGCAGATACGCAGTATTTT.

The chain uses TRBV30 and TRBJ1-1, with 8 nucleotides matching TRBD1. Germline V gene data show CDR1 as GTSNPN and CDR2 as SVGIG (reference sequence). J lost 0 bases, V lost 1 base, and 1 base had no gene match. The CDR3 has 14 amino acids. The CDR3: CAWSGTGMNTEAFF. CDR3 in DNA: TGTGCCTGGAGTGGGACAGGGATGAACACTGAAGCTTTCTTT.

The rearrangement joins TRBV5-1 to TRBJ2-2; TRBD2 matches 8 bases. CDR1 and CDR2 (germline): SGHRS, YFSETQ. The CDR3 runs to 17 residues. Trimming cost V 0 bases and J 6 bases; bases outside gene matches: 10. The chain's CDR3 is CASSLAYGGAGSGELFF. DNA of the CDR3: TGCGCCAGCAGCTTGGCCTACGGGGGGGCGGGCTCCGGGGAGCTGTTTTTT. Together with reference TRBV5-1 and TRBJ2-2, the CDR3 gives the full variable domain: KAGVTQTPRYLIKTRGQQVTLSCSPISGHRSVSWYQQTPGQGLQFLFEYFSETQRNKGNFPGRFSGRQFSNSRSEMNVSTLELGDSALYLCASSLAYGGAGSGELFFGEGSRLTVL.

The chain carries TRBV3-1 (or the pseudogene TRBV3-2) and TRBJ1-5, with 9 bases aligning to TRBD1. The V and J ends lost 4 bases and 3 bases, in that order; junction bases with no gene match: 10. The CDR3 has 17 amino acids. The germline V gene has CDR1 LGHDT and CDR2 YNNKEL (reference sequence). The CDR3 spells CASSLSRDRDANQPQHF. Here the CDR3 DNA reads TGTGCCAGCAGCCTCAGCCGGGACAGGGATGCCAATCAGCCCCAGCATTTT.

This clone was seen once. The V and J genes are TRBV19 and TRBJ1-5; a weak D match, TRBD1 (6 bases). Trimming removed 1 base at V and 4 bases at J, with 14 bases between. From germline, CDR1 is LNHDA and CDR2 SQIVND (reference sequence). The CDR3 contains 16 residues. CDR3: CASSIVTGTPNQPQHF. CDR3 coding DNA: TGTGCCAGTAGTATAGTCACCGGGACACCTAATCAGCCCCAGCATTTT.